The rows below give T cell receptor beta chains drawn from one sample of a study of PD-L1 blockade in urothelial cancer. Assay: immunoSEQ multiplex PCR; the TCRdb copy retains only in-frame clones and omits some. The data show about 86,000 clones, with 85% seen just once and under 15% held by the top ten. The specimen was PBMCs, collected around atezolizumab (anti-PD-L1) treatment. All receptors derive from a man aged 60 to 69 with urothelial cancer. Each CDR3 is given with its conserved first and last residue. A D gene is named only where the DNA matches it firmly. Clone size, where shown, is once, few, many, or a class for clones that have expanded.

clone_size: -
d_call: -
v_call: TRBV6-5
j_call: TRBJ2-5
cdr3_nt: TGTGCCAGCAGTGATCTAAACCAAGAGACCCAGTACTTC
cdr3_aa: CASSDLNQETQYF

clone_size: -
d_call: -
v_call: TRBV6-9
j_call: TRBJ2-5
cdr3_nt: TGTGCCAGCAGTTACTCCCACAGGGAGACCCAGTACTTC
cdr3_aa: CASSYSHRETQYF

clone_size: -
d_call: -
v_call: TRBV18
j_call: TRBJ2-4
cdr3_nt: TGTGCCAGCTCAACCGGGACGGACAGAAACATTCAGTACTTC
cdr3_aa: CASSTGTDRNIQYF

clone_size: -
d_call: -
v_call: TRBV10-2
j_call: TRBJ1-4
cdr3_nt: TGCGCCAGCAGTGGACGACAGGTCTCGCTCTCAACTAATGAAAAACTGTTTTTT
cdr3_aa: CASSGRQVSLSTNEKLFF

clone_size: -
d_call: TRBD2
v_call: TRBV7-2
j_call: TRBJ2-3
cdr3_nt: TGTGCCAGCAGCTGGCCGCGAGGCGGGGGGCCAGATACGCAGTATTTT
cdr3_aa: CASSWPRGGGPDTQYF

clone_size: -
d_call: -
v_call: TRBV28
j_call: TRBJ1-4
cdr3_nt: TGTGCCAGCAGTAAATACAGGGCTGGGGGAGAAAAACTGTTTTTT
cdr3_aa: CASSKYRAGGEKLFF

clone_size: -
d_call: TRBD1
v_call: TRBV30
j_call: TRBJ2-5
cdr3_nt: TGTGCCTGGAGGATTACAGGGGGCGCAGTTGGGACCCAGTACTTC
cdr3_aa: CAWRITGGAVGTQYF

clone_size: -
d_call: -
v_call: TRBV9
j_call: TRBJ2-3
cdr3_nt: TGTGCCAGCAGCGTACAGGGTTTCGCAGATACGCAGTATTTT
cdr3_aa: CASSVQGFADTQYF

clone_size: -
d_call: -
v_call: TRBV25-1
j_call: TRBJ1-1
cdr3_nt: TGTGCCAGCAGGGGTGACAGCGTTGGCGCTTTCTTT
cdr3_aa: CASRGDSVGAFF

clone_size: -
d_call: TRBD1
v_call: TRBV19
j_call: TRBJ1-3
cdr3_nt: TGTGCCAGCCGGGACAGGGGTTCTGGAAACACCATATATTTT
cdr3_aa: CASRDRGSGNTIYF

clone_size: -
d_call: TRBD2
v_call: TRBV28
j_call: TRBJ2-7
cdr3_nt: TGTGCCAGCAGAGGACTAGCGGGAGGGGACTACGAGCAGTACTTC
cdr3_aa: CASRGLAGGDYEQYF

clone_size: once
d_call: TRBD2
v_call: TRBV6-6
j_call: TRBJ2-6
cdr3_nt: TGTGCCAGCAAGGTTTGGCGGGGGGACTGGGCCAACGTCCTGACTTTC
cdr3_aa: CASKVWRGDWANVLTF

clone_size: -
d_call: -
v_call: TRBV6-4
j_call: TRBJ2-2
cdr3_nt: TGTGCCAGCAGTGACAGTGAACAAGGGGATCCGAACACCGGGGAGCTGTTTTTT
cdr3_aa: CASSDSEQGDPNTGELFF

clone_size: few
d_call: TRBD1
v_call: TRBV30
j_call: TRBJ1-1
cdr3_nt: TGTGCCGCACGGACAGGGGCTGGGAACACTGAAGCTTTCTTT
cdr3_aa: CAARTGAGNTEAFF

clone_size: -
d_call: -
v_call: TRBV4-1
j_call: TRBJ2-2
cdr3_nt: TGCGCCAGCAGCCGAGAGGACAGATCGAACACCGGGGAGCTGTTTTTT
cdr3_aa: CASSREDRSNTGELFF

clone_size: -
d_call: -
v_call: TRBV29-1
j_call: TRBJ2-4
cdr3_nt: TGCAGCGCTCTAACAGGGATTGGTCAAAACATTCAGTACTTC
cdr3_aa: CSALTGIGQNIQYF

clone_size: -
d_call: -
v_call: TRBV7-9
j_call: TRBJ2-2
cdr3_nt: TGTGCCAGCAGCCGAAATGATCAGGGCACCGGGGAGCTGTTTTTT
cdr3_aa: CASSRNDQGTGELFF

clone_size: -
d_call: TRBD1
v_call: TRBV25-1
j_call: TRBJ2-2
cdr3_nt: TGTGCCAGCAGAAGGACAGGGCGAGACGGGGAGCTGTTTTTT
cdr3_aa: CASRRTGRDGELFF

clone_size: few
d_call: -
v_call: TRBV29-1
j_call: TRBJ2-1
cdr3_nt: TGCAGCGTTCGGGGAAATGAGCAGTTCTTC
cdr3_aa: CSVRGNEQFF

clone_size: -
d_call: -
v_call: TRBV6-1
j_call: TRBJ1-5
cdr3_nt: TGTGCCAGCAGGTGGACAGTCGATAGCAATCAGCCCCAGCATTTT
cdr3_aa: CASRWTVDSNQPQHF

clone_size: -
d_call: -
v_call: TRBV9
j_call: TRBJ2-2
cdr3_nt: TGTGCCAGCAGCGTGGGTACAGTTACCGGGGAGCTGTTTTTT
cdr3_aa: CASSVGTVTGELFF

clone_size: -
d_call: TRBD1
v_call: TRBV7-2
j_call: TRBJ2-7
cdr3_nt: TGTGCCAGCAGCGTCACCGGGACAGACTACGAGCAGTACTTC
cdr3_aa: CASSVTGTDYEQYF

clone_size: -
d_call: -
v_call: TRBV30
j_call: TRBJ2-1
cdr3_nt: TGTGCCTGGAGTGTACGTACCGGAGAATTCTTC
cdr3_aa: CAWSVRTGEFF

clone_size: -
d_call: -
v_call: TRBV11-3
j_call: TRBJ2-3
cdr3_nt: TGTGCCAGCAGCCAAAGCACAGATACGCAGTATTTT
cdr3_aa: CASSQSTDTQYF

clone_size: once
d_call: TRBD1
v_call: TRBV5-1
j_call: TRBJ1-2
cdr3_nt: TGCGCCAGCAGCTTGGACAGGGGGCCTCTCTATGGCTACACCTTC
cdr3_aa: CASSLDRGPLYGYTF

clone_size: -
d_call: -
v_call: TRBV7-3
j_call: TRBJ2-6
cdr3_nt: TGTGCCAGCAGCTTTTCTTCCACGCGGATACACTCTGGGGCCAACGTCCTGACTTTC
cdr3_aa: CASSFSSTRIHSGANVLTF

clone_size: -
d_call: -
v_call: TRBV11-1
j_call: TRBJ1-2
cdr3_nt: TGTGCCAGCAGCTTAGGTGCCCGGGGCTACACCTTC
cdr3_aa: CASSLGARGYTF

clone_size: -
d_call: -
v_call: TRBV11-2
j_call: TRBJ1-3
cdr3_nt: TGTGCCAGCAGCCCCCGGTCTAAGGGGTATGGATATTTT
cdr3_aa: CASSPRSKGYGYF

clone_size: -
d_call: -
v_call: TRBV11-3
j_call: TRBJ1-1
cdr3_nt: TGTGCCAGCAGCGCACACCCGCTGAACACTGAAGCTTTCTTT
cdr3_aa: CASSAHPLNTEAFF

clone_size: -
d_call: -
v_call: TRBV5-8
j_call: TRBJ1-5
cdr3_nt: TGTGCCAGCAGTTTACCCTTCAGGGGAGGCAATCAGCCCCAGCATTTT
cdr3_aa: CASSLPFRGGNQPQHF

clone_size: -
d_call: TRBD1
v_call: TRBV9
j_call: TRBJ2-5
cdr3_nt: TGTGCCAGCAGCGTTCTACCGGGACAGGGGTCAGAGACCCAGTACTTC
cdr3_aa: CASSVLPGQGSETQYF

clone_size: -
d_call: TRBD1
v_call: TRBV5-4
j_call: TRBJ1-6
cdr3_nt: TGTGCCAGCAGCGCGGACAGGGGAAATTCACCCCTCCACTTT
cdr3_aa: CASSADRGNSPLHF

clone_size: -
d_call: TRBD1
v_call: TRBV2
j_call: TRBJ1-4
cdr3_nt: TGTGCCAGCAGGATGGGACAGGGGTATGAAAAACTGTTTTTT
cdr3_aa: CASRMGQGYEKLFF

clone_size: few
d_call: -
v_call: TRBV10-3
j_call: TRBJ2-5
cdr3_nt: TGTGCCATCAGTGCCGGGCTAGGCGGGGAGACCCAGTACTTC
cdr3_aa: CAISAGLGGETQYF

clone_size: -
d_call: TRBD1
v_call: TRBV12-5
j_call: TRBJ1-2
cdr3_nt: TGTGCTAGTGGTCGACAGCAGGGGGTCTACACCTTC
cdr3_aa: CASGRQQGVYTF

clone_size: -
d_call: TRBD1
v_call: TRBV7-9
j_call: TRBJ2-3
cdr3_nt: TGTGCCAGCAGCCTAGGGACAGGGGTTGACACAGATACGCAGTATTTT
cdr3_aa: CASSLGTGVDTDTQYF

clone_size: -
d_call: -
v_call: TRBV5-1
j_call: TRBJ2-1
cdr3_nt: TGCGCCAGCAGCTTGGGGCAGTACAATGAGCAGTTCTTC
cdr3_aa: CASSLGQYNEQFF

clone_size: once
d_call: -
v_call: TRBV4-1
j_call: TRBJ1-2
cdr3_nt: TGCGCCAGCAGCCAAGTACGGGAAGATTTCTATGGCTACACCTTC
cdr3_aa: CASSQVREDFYGYTF

clone_size: -
d_call: -
v_call: TRBV2
j_call: TRBJ1-1
cdr3_nt: TGTGCCAGAAACAGGGAGTGGAACACTGAAGCTTTCTTT
cdr3_aa: CARNREWNTEAFF

clone_size: -
d_call: -
v_call: TRBV6-5
j_call: TRBJ2-7
cdr3_nt: TGTGCCAGCAGTTACTCGATCTTGAGCGGCGAGCAGTACTTC
cdr3_aa: CASSYSILSGEQYF

clone_size: -
d_call: -
v_call: TRBV5-1
j_call: TRBJ1-1
cdr3_nt: TGCGCCAGCAGCTACGGACTTATACGGAACACTGAAGCTTTCTTT
cdr3_aa: CASSYGLIRNTEAFF

clone_size: few
d_call: -
v_call: TRBV30
j_call: TRBJ1-1
cdr3_nt: TGTGCCTGGTTTCGGGGTATGAACACTGAAGCTTTCTTT
cdr3_aa: CAWFRGMNTEAFF

clone_size: -
d_call: -
v_call: TRBV2
j_call: TRBJ2-1
cdr3_nt: TGTGCCAGCAGTGAAGTAGATGAGCAGTTCTTC
cdr3_aa: CASSEVDEQFF

clone_size: -
d_call: TRBD1
v_call: TRBV18
j_call: TRBJ2-7
cdr3_nt: TGTGCCAGCTCACCACCGGCAGGGGGCTTAAACGAGCAGTACTTC
cdr3_aa: CASSPPAGGLNEQYF

clone_size: -
d_call: -
v_call: TRBV6-4
j_call: TRBJ2-2
cdr3_nt: TGTGCCAGCAGTGAAGGGGTTTACACCGGGGAGCTGTTTTTT
cdr3_aa: CASSEGVYTGELFF

clone_size: -
d_call: -
v_call: TRBV29-1
j_call: TRBJ1-3
cdr3_nt: TGCAGCGTTGGGGGGGTGACTGGAAACACCATATATTTT
cdr3_aa: CSVGGVTGNTIYF

clone_size: -
d_call: -
v_call: TRBV4-3
j_call: TRBJ1-4
cdr3_nt: TGCGCCAGCAGCCAAGATCCGGGGGGGACAAAACTGTTTTTT
cdr3_aa: CASSQDPGGTKLFF

clone_size: -
d_call: -
v_call: TRBV11-2
j_call: TRBJ2-2
cdr3_nt: TGTGCCAGCAGCTTAGCAGGGACCGGGGAGCTGTTTTTT
cdr3_aa: CASSLAGTGELFF

clone_size: -
d_call: TRBD1
v_call: TRBV12-5
j_call: TRBJ1-2
cdr3_nt: TGTGCTAGTGGTACGACCCAACCGATCGGACAGGTTCTCTATGGCTACACCTTC
cdr3_aa: CASGTTQPIGQVLYGYTF

clone_size: -
d_call: TRBD1
v_call: TRBV6-5
j_call: TRBJ1-5
cdr3_nt: TGTGCCAGCAGAACAGGGGGTCGCAATCAGCCCCAGCATTTT
cdr3_aa: CASRTGGRNQPQHF

clone_size: -
d_call: -
v_call: TRBV18
j_call: TRBJ2-7
cdr3_nt: TGTGCCAGCTCACCGGGCAACCTCTACGAGCAGTACTTC
cdr3_aa: CASSPGNLYEQYF

clone_size: -
d_call: TRBD2
v_call: TRBV30
j_call: TRBJ2-5
cdr3_nt: TGTGCCTGGAGTCTGCGTGGACTAGCGGGGGGGGGCGAGACCCAGTACTTC
cdr3_aa: CAWSLRGLAGGGETQYF

clone_size: -
d_call: -
v_call: TRBV6-5
j_call: TRBJ1-5
cdr3_nt: TGTGCCAGCAGCAGAGACGGAGATAGCAATCAGCCCCAGCATTTT
cdr3_aa: CASSRDGDSNQPQHF

clone_size: -
d_call: TRBD1
v_call: TRBV28
j_call: TRBJ2-3
cdr3_nt: TGTGCCAGCAGACCGGACAGGGTCTTCACAGATACGCAGTATTTT
cdr3_aa: CASRPDRVFTDTQYF

clone_size: -
d_call: TRBD1
v_call: TRBV19
j_call: TRBJ2-3
cdr3_nt: TGTGCCAGCGCCCCGGGGACAGGAGAATTCTACACAGATACGCAGTATTTT
cdr3_aa: CASAPGTGEFYTDTQYF

clone_size: -
d_call: -
v_call: TRBV7-8
j_call: TRBJ2-2
cdr3_nt: TGTGCCAGCAGCACGCCGCGGGGAGCCGGGGAGCTGTTTTTT
cdr3_aa: CASSTPRGAGELFF

clone_size: once
d_call: -
v_call: TRBV18
j_call: TRBJ2-4
cdr3_nt: TGTGCCAGCTCACCACCGGACAGCCCTAAAAACATTCAGTACTTC
cdr3_aa: CASSPPDSPKNIQYF

clone_size: few
d_call: TRBD1
v_call: TRBV28
j_call: TRBJ1-2
cdr3_nt: TGTGCCAGCAGTTTAAGTGGCAGGGGGAATGGCTACACCTTC
cdr3_aa: CASSLSGRGNGYTF

clone_size: -
d_call: -
v_call: TRBV18
j_call: TRBJ1-1
cdr3_nt: TGTGCCAGCTCACCACAATCCCCGAGTGGAGAGAACACTGAAGCTTTCTTT
cdr3_aa: CASSPQSPSGENTEAFF